Shown below are 30 T cell receptor beta chains from a single sample sequenced in a study of T cells in Graves' hyperthyroidism and ophthalmopathy. TCR beta CDR3 region amplification was performed from RNA transcripts. HTBI primers were employed in a first-round RT-PCR of the TCR CDR3. One entry per CDR3 protein, called by TCRdb with MiXCR from the multiplex PCR reads. The repertoire holds approximately 560,000 distinct CDR3 sequences, 35% to 55% seen once, with nearly 8.5% in the top ten. Sequenced material: peripheral blood or thyroid tissue (not recorded which). The receptors come from a woman aged 18-29 years with Graves' hyperthyroidism.

The chain recombines TRBV25-1 with TRBJ2-5, with D tentatively TRBD1 (6 bases). With 5 bases removed from V and 5 bases from J, the gap between germline ends came to 18 bases. Germline V gene data show CDR1 as MGHDK and CDR2 as SYGVNS. The CDR3 has 15 residues. The CDR3 loop is CASSPVSQGFETQYF. The DNA of the CDR3 is TGTGCCAGCAGTCCCGTATCGCAGGGGTTTGAGACCCAGTACTTC.

The sample holds a few counts of this clonotype. The chain joins TRBV7-2 to TRBJ2-5, with 10 bases fitting TRBD2. The germline V gene has CDR1 SGHTA and CDR2 FQGNSA. CDR3 size: 15 residues. Trimming at V came to 5 bases and at J to 0 bases, leaving 3 bases not matched to a gene. CDR3 loop: CASSQGLAYQETQYF. CDR3 nucleotides: TGTGCCAGCAGCCAGGGACTAGCGTACCAAGAGACCCAGTACTTC.

This clonotype was counted a few times. V gene TRBV20-1 combines with J gene TRBJ1-1; tentative D call: TRBD1 (5 bases). The germline V gene has CDR1 DFQATT and CDR2 SNEGSKA (reference sequence). V was cut by 3 bases and J by 6 bases, with 14 bases left in between. The CDR3 covers 13 residues. The CDR3 coding sequence is TGCAGTGCTAGGTGGGGCCGGGATGCTGAAGCTTTCTTT. Encoded protein: CSARWGRDAEAFF.

This clonotype appeared a few times. CDR3: CASSPNAGDYGYTF. In nucleotides, the CDR3 is TGTGCCAGCAGTCCCAATGCGGGGGACTATGGCTACACCTTC. The chain carries TRBV6-4 and TRBJ1-2; D may be TRBD1 (5 bases). Germline loops: CDR1 MRHNA, CDR2 SNTAGT. The CDR3 is 14 amino acids. Trimming removed 5 bases from V and 3 bases from J, with 13 bases in between.

The V and J genes are TRBV20-1 and TRBJ2-2; TRBD2 matches 13 bases. Trimming took 1 base from V and 2 from J; bases not matched to a gene: 1. Germline lookup yields CDR1 DFQATT and CDR2 SNEGSKA (reference sequence). The CDR3 consists of 16 residues. The CDR3 DNA sequence: TGCAGTGCTAGAGGACTAGCGGGAGGCAACACCGGGGAGCTGTTTTTT. Translation: CSARGLAGGNTGELFF.

This clonotype has a count of ten or more. The chain combines TRBV2 with TRBJ1-5; tentatively, D is TRBD1 (5 bases). The CDR3 has 12 residues. Germline V gives CDR1 SNHLY, CDR2 FYNNEI. Trimming took off 2 bases at V and 16 bases at J, with 15 bases between the two ends. The CDR3 spells CASSEMGTAIHF. CDR3 in DNA: TGTGCCAGCAGTGAAATGGGGACCGCTATTCATTTT. Based on the CDR3 plus reference TRBV2 and TRBJ1-5, the full variable domain is EPEVTQTPSHQVTQMGQEVILRCVPISNHLYFYWYRQILGQKVEFLVSFYNNEISEKSEIFDDQFSVERPDGSNFTLKIRSTKLEDSAMYFCASSEMGTAIHFGDGTRLSIL.

This rearrangement joins TRBV11-2 to TRBJ1-5, with 7 bases lining up with TRBD1. CDR1 SGHAT and CDR2 FQNNGV come from the germline V gene. Germline trimming cut 1 base from V and 4 bases from J; bases unmatched to any gene: 4. This CDR3 has 15 residues. CDR3 residues: CASSLGPQGNQPQHF. CDR3 sequence (DNA): TGTGCCAGCAGCTTAGGTCCACAGGGGAATCAGCCCCAGCATTTT.

In regard to this clonotype: At one end the junction does not follow the germline gene, possibly because of a read error. V and J are TRBV7-2 and TRBJ1-1; 7 bases fit TRBD1. From germline, CDR1 is SGHTA and CDR2 FQGNSA. This CDR3 contains 14 residues. This CDR3 is CASSQQGWNTEASF. The DNA of the CDR3 is TGTGCCAGCAGTCAACAGGGGTGGAACACTGAAGCTTCCTTT.

As for this clonotype: Germline is not matched at one junction end, which may reflect a read error. The chain couples TRBV9 to TRBJ1-3, with D maybe TRBD1 (6 bases). The CDR3 has 14 amino acids. The V gene's germline CDR1 is SGDLS and CDR2 YYNGEE. CDR3 nucleotide sequence: TGTGCCAGCAGAAGACAGGCCTCTGGAAGCACCATATATTTT. This codes for CASRRQASGSTIYF.

This clonotype was seen more than once but under ten times. The chain uses TRBV7-2 and TRBJ2-7, with 7 bases that match TRBD1. V shed 5 bases and J 4 bases; nucleotides not matched to a gene: 11. The CDR3 consists of 15 residues. Germline values: CDR1 SGHTA, CDR2 FQGNSA. Here the CDR3 reads CASSPQKGANYEQYF. The CDR3 DNA is TGTGCCAGCAGCCCCCAGAAGGGGGCGAATTACGAGCAGTACTTC.

This clonotype was detected only a few times. The V and J genes are TRBV2 and TRBJ1-4; D is possibly TRBD1 (6 bases). V was clipped by 5 bases and J by 7 bases, with 11 bases between them. Germline-derived CDR1 and CDR2 are SNHLY and FYNNEI. The CDR3 sequence is 13 residues long. DNA of the CDR3: TGTGCCAGCAGTAGACAGGTCTTTGAAAAACTGTTTTTT. As protein: CASSRQVFEKLFF.

DNA for the CDR3: TGCAGCCACAACCGGGACCTAGCTAGCTATGGCTACACCTTC. It translates to CSHNRDLASYGYTF. The chain recombines TRBV29-1 with TRBJ1-2, with D perhaps TRBD1 (5 bases). The V gene lost 8 bases and the J gene lost 4 bases, with 20 bases spanning the gap. The V gene's germline CDR1 is SQVTM and CDR2 ANQGSEA. The CDR3 contains 14 residues.

The V gene is TRBV25-1, the J gene TRBJ1-2, with a tentative D call TRBD1 (6 bases). The CDR3 length is 13 residues. Deletions cut 8 bases from V and 4 bases from J, with 14 bases between. CDR1 is MGHDK, CDR2 SYGVNS, per germline. The CDR3 region has the DNA TGTGCCAGCCAAGATCAGGGGACCTATGGCTACACCTTC. This codes for CASQDQGTYGYTF.

This clonotype was counted many times. This chain links TRBV29-1 with TRBJ1-1, with D unresolved. CDR3 length equals 11 residues. From germline, CDR1 is SQVTM and CDR2 ANQGSEA. The CDR3 DNA sequence: TGCAGTAGTGTGGCGAACACTGAAGCTTTCTTT. Its translation: CSSVANTEAFF.

The chain couples TRBV20-1 to TRBJ1-2, with TRBD1 matching 8 bases. Germline V lookup: CDR1 DFQATT, CDR2 SNEGSKA (reference sequence). J was trimmed by 7 bases and V by 4 bases; bases with no gene match: 11. This CDR3 spans 14 amino acids. CDR3 sequence: CSATKGQGPFGYTF. CDR3 DNA: TGCAGTGCTACCAAAGGACAGGGTCCGTTTGGCTACACCTTC.

Here the CDR3 DNA reads TGTGCCAGCAGCTTAGCGGGGGCCCCGGGGGCCAACGTCCTGACTTTC. Amino acids: CASSLAGAPGANVLTF. V and J are TRBV7-9 and TRBJ2-6; perhaps TRBD1 as D (6 bases). The CDR3 totals 16 residues. Germline loops: CDR1 SEHNR, CDR2 FQNEAQ (reference sequence). V shed 0 bases and J shed 4 bases, with 10 bases lying between them. Variable domain in full (rest from reference TRBV7-9 and TRBJ2-6): DTGVSQNPRHKITKRGQNVTFRCDPISEHNRLYWYRQTLGQGPEFLTYFQNEAQLEKSRLLSDRFSAERPKGSFSTLEIQRTEQGDSAMYLCASSLAGAPGANVLTFGAGSRLTVL.

In regard to this clonotype: This may arise from a read error, as a much more abundant clone is one base away. The chain uses TRBV20-1 and TRBJ2-7; TRBD2 matches 10 bases. Germline CDR1 DFQATT, CDR2 SNEGSKA (reference sequence). The CDR3 sequence is 13 residues long. V shed 5 bases and J 5 bases; nucleotides not matched to a gene: 6. CDR3 region: CSARPAGGHEQYF. CDR3 DNA: TGCAGTGCTCGCCCAGCGGGAGGGCACGAGCAGTACTTC.

As regards this clonotype: The junction does not match germline at one end; this may be a read error. The chain has TRBV2 and TRBJ1-1, with D possibly matching TRBD1 (6 bases). The CDR3 covers 12 residues. CDR1 is SNHLY, CDR2 FYNNEI, per germline. The CDR3, as DNA: TGTGCCAGCAGCCAAGAGGGGGGGGGGGCGGACTTT. Translating it yields CASSQEGGGADF.

This clonotype was counted many times. The rearrangement uses TRBV2 and TRBJ2-5; 8 bases agree with TRBD2. V lost 7 bases and J lost 4; bases outside the gene matches: 8. Germline loops: CDR1 SNHLY, CDR2 FYNNEI. This CDR3 is built from 14 residues. In DNA, the CDR3 is TGTGCCAGCAAGCGTGGACTAGCTCTAGAGACCCAGTACTTC. Translation: CASKRGLALETQYF.

This clonotype was picked up a small number of times. The gene calls are TRBV7-3 and TRBJ2-7; TRBD1 agrees at 7 bases. Germline V CDR1 and CDR2: SGHTA, FQGTGA. CDR3 length equals 15 residues. V shed 5 bases, J shed 3 bases, and the junction held 10 bases outside the gene matches. CDR3 in amino acids: CASSQRYRDSYEQYF. In nucleotides, the CDR3 is TGTGCCAGCAGCCAAAGGTACCGGGACAGCTACGAGCAGTACTTC.

This clonotype appeared a few times. V gene TRBV20-1 combines with J gene TRBJ1-1; no clear D gene. The germline V gene has CDR1 DFQATT and CDR2 SNEGSKA (reference sequence). Trimming shortened V by 6 bases and J by 6 bases, and 14 bases separated the two germline ends. This CDR3 has 12 residues. The CDR3 here is CSAWTVVAEAFF. CDR3 nucleotides: TGCAGTGCGTGGACTGTTGTCGCTGAAGCTTTCTTT.

In its sample, this clonotype was seen a few times. This chain connects TRBV7-2 to TRBJ2-7; either TRBD1 or TRBD2 may fit D (5 bases each). V was shortened by 1 base and J by 2 bases, with 9 bases between the two germline ends. CDR3 length: 14 residues. Germline V gene sequence: CDR1 SGHTA, CDR2 FQGNSA. DNA of the CDR3: TGTGCCAGCAGCTTAGTTTCGGGGCCCTACGAGCAGTACTTC. Translation: CASSLVSGPYEQYF.

This chain links TRBV19 with TRBJ2-7; 9 nucleotides match TRBD2. The junction had 4 bases not matched to a gene; V was cut back by 1 base and J by 3 bases. Germline V gives CDR1 LNHDA, CDR2 SQIVND (reference sequence). The CDR3 sequence is 15 residues long. The CDR3 region has the DNA TGTGCCAGTAGTATAGGCGGACTAGCGAACTACGAGCAGTACTTC. Translation gives CASSIGGLANYEQYF.

The CDR3 DNA reads as TGTGCCAGCAGCTCACCGTTTAGAGCGGGCCCGACCTACGAGCAGTACTTC. Translating gives CASSSPFRAGPTYEQYF. This chain links TRBV7-8 with TRBJ2-7; D is perhaps TRBD2 (6 bases). V was clipped by 4 bases and J by 2 bases, with 21 bases between them. CDR3 length equals 17 residues. Germline values: CDR1 SGHVS, CDR2 FQNEAQ.

The genes are TRBV2 and TRBJ1-1; TRBD1 matches at 10 bases. The V gene's germline CDR1 is SNHLY and CDR2 FYNNEI. V gave up 6 bases and J gave up 4 bases; unmatched junction bases: 2. CDR3 length: 13 residues. CDR3 sequence (DNA): TGTGCCAGCAGCGGACAGGGGGTCACTGAAGCTTTCTTT. Translated: CASSGQGVTEAFF.

This clonotype was seen repeatedly, ten times or more. The chain is built from TRBV10-3 and TRBJ2-5; tentatively, D is TRBD1 (6 bases). Trimming shortened V by 0 bases and J by 2 bases, and 13 bases separated the two germline ends. Germline values: CDR1 ENHRY, CDR2 SYGVKD. The CDR3 loop spans 16 amino acids. CDR3 region: CAISESIDRRQETQYF. CDR3 in DNA: TGTGCCATCAGTGAGTCTATAGACAGGCGGCAAGAGACCCAGTACTTC.

As for this clonotype: At one end the junction does not follow the germline gene, possibly because of a read error. The rearrangement links TRBV7-9 to TRBJ1-1, with 7 bases identical to TRBD1. Germline V CDR1 and CDR2: SEHNR, FQNEAQ (reference sequence). This CDR3 comprises 15 residues. The CDR3 here is CASSQDRAANTEAFF. CDR3 bases: TGCGCCAGCAGCCAAGACAGGGCCGCTAACACTGAAGCTTTCTTT.

This clonotype has only a few counts. The chain uses TRBV6-5 and TRBJ1-5; D remains unclear. Trimming removed 5 bases at V and 13 bases at J, with 9 bases between. The CDR3 is 10 residues long. Germline V lookup: CDR1 MNHEY, CDR2 SVGAGI. CDR3 in amino acids: CASSEVSQHF. The CDR3 DNA reads as TGTGCCAGCAGTGAAGTGTCACAGCATTTT.

This clonotype was seen only a few times. The V gene is TRBV2, the J gene TRBJ2-5; TRBD2 agrees at 8 bases. The J segment lost 4 bases and the V segment lost 10 bases, leaving 8 bases of the junction unmatched. From germline, CDR1 is SNHLY and CDR2 FYNNEI. CDR3 length equals 13 residues. CDR3 in DNA: TGTGCCACCGAGGGCCTAGCGGGAGAGACCCAGTACTTC. It specifies CATEGLAGETQYF.

This clonotype was observed many times. This rearrangement joins TRBV15 to TRBJ2-5; the match to TRBD2 covers 11 bases. The CDR3 consists of 15 residues. The germline V gene encodes CDR1 LNHNV and CDR2 YYDKDF (reference sequence). The junction had 12 bases not matched to a gene; V was cut back by 8 bases and J by 7 bases. CDR3 DNA sequence: TGTGCCACCTCCAATAGCGGGAGGGCCAAGGGGACCCAGTACTTC. Its protein product is CATSNSGRAKGTQYF. The full variable domain, with the rest looked up from reference TRBV15 and TRBJ2-5, is DAMVIQNPRYQVTQFGKPVTLSCSQTLNHNVMYWYQQKSSQAPKLLFHYYDKDFNNEADTPDNFQSRRPNTSFCFLDIRSPGLGDTAMYLCATSNSGRAKGTQYFGPGTRLLVL.